This T cell receptor (beta chain) is from a study of identical twins. Overall study results and limits: Modelling approaches yielded underestimates of out-of-frame TCR alpha sharing between monozygotic twins. Out-of-frame alpha sequences shared by twins were enriched for low generation probability.

The CDR3 is 15 amino acids. Trimming removed 3 bases from V and 1 base from J, with 9 bases in between. The germline V gene has CDR1 LGHDT and CDR2 YNNKEL (reference sequence). Details on this clonotype: As yet, its antigen is unknown.

Carrying unique molecular identifiers, the cDNA also gained a universal primer site through template switching. TCRdb re-analysed the 5' RACE reads in MiXCR, keeping a single row per CDR3 protein. The data contain 460,000 or so distinct CDR3 sequences, approximately 15% of them seen just once; the ten biggest clones take up more than 0.5%. This sample also appeared in a second study, on yellow fever vaccine responses in identical twins.

This receptor was identified in a woman aged 18-35 years in good health. Sequenced: CD4+ T cells sorted from blood. The chain combines TRBV3-1 with TRBJ2-2; tentatively, D is TRBD2 (6 bases). The CDR3 DNA follows: TGTGCCAGCAGCCAGGGGGGTCTGAACACCGGGGAGCTGTTTTTT. Translating gives CASSQGGLNTGELFF.